Below, 21 T cell receptor beta chains from the same sample are listed, as sequenced in a study of blood T cell repertoires in COVID-19. Clones were read by immunoSEQ multiplex PCR, and TCRdb kept only the in-frame ones, dropping some. Among some 250,000 clones listed, 88% were seen once. What was sequenced was peripheral blood. All receptors derive from a woman aged 35 to 49 who had recovered from COVID-19.

The V gene is TRBV27, the J gene TRBJ2-4, with TRBD2 identical over 16 bases. The V segment lost 5 bases and the J segment 6 bases; nucleotides outside the gene matches: 10. This CDR3 contains 18 residues. Germline CDR1 MNHEY, CDR2 SMNVEV (reference sequence). CDR3 loop: CASSQGLAGGPDANIQYF. The CDR3 DNA reads as TGTGCCAGCAGTCAGGGACTAGCGGGAGGGCCCGATGCAAACATTCAGTACTTC.

Only a few counts were recorded for this clone. The J gene is TRBJ2-3, the V gene TRBV7-9, with TRBD2 matching over 8 bases. Germline V gives CDR1 SEHNR, CDR2 FQNEAQ (reference sequence). There are 14 residues in the CDR3. The ends lost 1 base at V and 8 bases at J; junction bases unmatched: 5. This chain's CDR3 is CASSLGSAGGTQYF. CDR3 nucleotide sequence: TGTGCCAGCAGCTTAGGCTCGGCGGGAGGTACGCAGTATTTT.

The chain recombines TRBV5-1 with TRBJ1-5; 10 nucleotides match TRBD1. Germline V lookup: CDR1 SGHRS, CDR2 YFSETQ. With 4 bases clipped from V and 4 bases from J, the junction kept 5 bases outside the gene matches. The CDR3 totals 15 residues. The CDR3 loop is CASSPGTGANQPQHF. The CDR3 bases are TGCGCCAGCAGCCCGGGGACAGGGGCTAATCAGCCCCAGCATTTT. Full variable domain (remainder filled in from reference TRBV5-1 and TRBJ1-5): KAGVTQTPRYLIKTRGQQVTLSCSPISGHRSVSWYQQTPGQGLQFLFEYFSETQRNKGNFPGRFSGRQFSNSRSEMNVSTLELGDSALYLCASSPGTGANQPQHFGDGTRLSIL.

The chain has TRBV24-1 and TRBJ1-2; 9 positions agree with TRBD1. The ends lost 5 bases at V and 7 bases at J; junction bases unmatched: 10. Germline lookup yields CDR1 KGHDR and CDR2 SFDVKD. The CDR3 loop spans 15 amino acids. CDR3 DNA: TGTGCCACCAGTGGTCCCGACAGGGGGATGGGTGGCTACACCTTC. As protein: CATSGPDRGMGGYTF.

This clone was observed once. This chain connects TRBV7-2 to TRBJ2-3; perhaps TRBD2 as D (6 bases). CDR1 and CDR2 (germline): SGHTA, FQGNSA. The CDR3 is made up of 15 amino acids. V lost 1 base, J lost 5 bases, and 13 bases lay in between. The CDR3 bases are TGTGCCAGCAGCTTAGGTGTGGGAGCGGGAGATACGCAGTATTTT. Translated, it gives CASSLGVGAGDTQYF. The full variable domain, rest sourced from reference TRBV7-2 and TRBJ2-3, is GAGVSQSPSNKVTEKGKDVELRCDPISGHTALYWYRQSLGQGLEFLIYFQGNSAPDKSGLPSDRFSAERTGGSVSTLTIQRTQQEDSAVYLCASSLGVGAGDTQYFGPGTRLTVL.

The V gene is TRBV11-3, the J gene TRBJ2-1; 13 bases match TRBD2. With V trimmed by 4 bases and J by 1 base, 13 bases remained unmatched. The germline V gene encodes CDR1 SGHNT and CDR2 YENEEA. The CDR3 consists of 20 residues. CDR3 sequence: CASSWGPGLAGEGSYNEQFF. CDR3 bases: TGTGCCAGCAGCTGGGGGCCCGGACTAGCGGGAGAGGGGTCCTACAATGAGCAGTTCTTC.

The V gene is TRBV6-5, the J gene TRBJ1-1; D unclear. CDR1 MNHEY and CDR2 SVGAGI come from the germline V gene. There are 15 residues in the CDR3. V was clipped by 6 bases and J by 2 bases, with 16 bases between them. The CDR3 DNA follows: TGTGCCAGCAGACCGGCGGGGAGTGCAAACACTGAAGCTTTCTTT. Amino acid sequence: CASRPAGSANTEAFF.

The rearrangement links TRBV9 to TRBJ2-2, with D tentatively TRBD1 (6 bases). Germline CDR1 and CDR2: SGDLS and YYNGEE. The length of the CDR3 is 15 residues. Trimming shortened V by 0 bases and J by 4 bases, and 10 bases separated the two germline ends. Written as DNA, the CDR3 is TGTGCCAGCAGCGTAGGGGGGCTCGGCACCGGGGAGCTGTTTTTT. It codes for CASSVGGLGTGELFF.

This clone was counted once. The chain recombines TRBV7-8 with TRBJ1-4, with D uncertain. The CDR3 spans 13 residues. Germline V gene lookup returns CDR1 SGHVS and CDR2 FQNEAQ. With 5 bases removed from V and 8 bases from J, the gap between germline ends came to 12 bases. CDR3 region: CASSLLLGEKLFF. Written as DNA, the CDR3 is TGTGCCAGCAGCCTCCTACTCGGGGAAAAACTGTTTTTT.

J is TRBJ2-7 and V is TRBV20-1; TRBD1 agrees at 8 bases. J lost 0 bases, V lost 3 bases, and 4 bases had no gene match. CDR3 length: 14 amino acids. CDR1 and CDR2 from the germline V gene are DFQATT and SNEGSKA (reference sequence). The DNA of the CDR3 is TGCAGTGCTAGTAGTGGGACAGGCTCCTACGAGCAGTACTTC. This codes for CSASSGTGSYEQYF.

The V gene is TRBV6-5, the J gene TRBJ2-7; TRBD2 matches at 7 bases. The CDR3 covers 15 residues. CDR1 MNHEY and CDR2 SVGAGI come from the germline V gene. V shed 10 bases and J 4 bases; nucleotides not matched to a gene: 16. The CDR3 spells CATRRGGSSLYEQYF. The CDR3 DNA sequence: TGTGCCACCCGTAGGGGCGGGAGCAGTTTGTACGAGCAGTACTTC.

The rearrangement joins TRBV2 to TRBJ1-5; TRBD1 matches at 10 bases. The trim removed 6 bases at V and 9 bases at J, leaving 5 bases unmatched. This CDR3 has 13 amino acids. In germline, CDR1 is SNHLY, CDR2 FYNNEI. CDR3 amino acids: CASRGTGDGPQHF. The CDR3 bases are TGTGCCAGCAGGGGGACAGGGGATGGGCCCCAGCATTTT.

The V call is TRBV29-1, the J call TRBJ1-4, with a possible D match to TRBD1 (6 bases). The CDR3 is 16 residues long. The V and J ends lost 0 bases and 3 bases respectively, with 14 bases between them. Germline V gene lookup returns CDR1 SQVTM and CDR2 ANQGSEA. CDR3 DNA: TGCAGCGTTGAAGACCGTGGGGGGGGCTCTAATGAAAAACTGTTTTTT. It codes for CSVEDRGGGSNEKLFF. The complete variable domain, with remaining parts taken from reference TRBV29-1 and TRBJ1-4, reads SAVISQKPSRDICQRGTSLTIQCQVDSQVTMMFWYRQQPGQSLTLIATANQGSEATYESGFVIDKFPISRPNLTFSTLTVSNMSPEDSSIYLCSVEDRGGGSNEKLFFGSGTQLSVL.

Only a few counts were recorded for this clone. V is TRBV12-3 or TRBV12-4 and J is TRBJ2-7; 7 positions agree with TRBD1. The V segment lost 6 bases and the J segment 3 bases; nucleotides outside the gene matches: 2. This CDR3 is built from 12 residues. CDR3 sequence: CASSSGGYEQYF. CDR3 nucleotides: TGTGCCAGCAGCTCAGGGGGCTACGAGCAGTACTTC.

This clone was seen only a few times. The chain employs TRBV30 and TRBJ2-5, with 7 bases fitting TRBD2. The CDR3 covers 13 residues. Losses at the gene ends were 8 bases for V and 5 bases for J; bases not matched to a gene: 11. Germline V gives CDR1 GTSNPN, CDR2 SVGIG (reference sequence). The CDR3 protein is CAISGTIGETQYF. The DNA of the CDR3 is TGTGCCATATCTGGGACTATCGGGGAGACCCAGTACTTC.

CDR3 loop: CASSPETAAHYEQYF. DNA for the CDR3: TGTGCCAGCAGCCCCGAAACCGCGGCCCACTACGAGCAGTACTTC. The chain employs TRBV7-6 and TRBJ2-7; no clear D gene. V was clipped by 5 bases and J by 3 bases, with 17 bases between them. This CDR3 spans 15 amino acids. Germline loops: CDR1 SGHVS, CDR2 FNYEAQ.

The genes are TRBV18 and TRBJ1-5; 7 bases are a match to TRBD1. The V segment lost 4 bases and the J segment 6 bases; nucleotides outside the gene matches: 6. CDR3 size: 14 residues. CDR1 and CDR2 (germline): KGHSH, LQKENI. In DNA form, the CDR3 reads TGTGCCAGCTCACGCGACAGGGTAGGTCAGCCCCAGCATTTT. Translating gives CASSRDRVGQPQHF.

The gene calls are TRBV7-9 and TRBJ2-1; 8 nucleotides line up with TRBD2. Trimming at V came to 0 bases and at J to 8 bases, leaving 18 bases not matched to a gene. Germline values: CDR1 SEHNR, CDR2 FQNEAQ (reference sequence). The CDR3 length is 19 residues. The CDR3 here is CASSLAWGRPRDGRDEQFF. The CDR3 DNA is TGTGCCAGCAGCTTAGCGTGGGGCAGGCCTCGGGACGGGAGGGATGAGCAGTTCTTC.

The chain is built from TRBV3-1 (or the pseudogene TRBV3-2) and TRBJ1-2, with 8 bases that match TRBD1. CDR1 and CDR2 (germline): LGHDT, YNNKEL (reference sequence). J lost 6 bases, V lost 3 bases, and 9 bases had no gene match. CDR3 length equals 15 residues. The CDR3 region is CASSQPWDRRDGYTF. In nucleotides, the CDR3 is TGTGCCAGCAGCCAGCCTTGGGACAGGAGAGATGGCTACACCTTC.

The chain has TRBV9 and TRBJ1-3, with D perhaps TRBD1 (6 bases). This CDR3 has 17 residues. Germline-derived CDR1 and CDR2 are SGDLS and YYNGEE. V was cut by 4 bases and J by 0 bases, with 17 bases left in between. CDR3 amino acids: CASSPPGGGPSGNTIYF. As DNA, the CDR3 is TGTGCCAGCAGCCCCCCGGGGGGGGGCCCCTCTGGAAACACCATATATTTT.

This chain connects TRBV21-1 to TRBJ2-1; the table's TRBD2 call for D was not verified on the DNA. TRBV21-1 is a pseudogene segment. CDR3 length equals 19 residues. The CDR3 protein is CASSKGRSEGPSSYNEQFF. DNA for the CDR3: TGTGCCAGCAGCAAAGGTCGGTCAGAGGGTCCGAGCTCCTACAATGAGCAGTTCTTC.